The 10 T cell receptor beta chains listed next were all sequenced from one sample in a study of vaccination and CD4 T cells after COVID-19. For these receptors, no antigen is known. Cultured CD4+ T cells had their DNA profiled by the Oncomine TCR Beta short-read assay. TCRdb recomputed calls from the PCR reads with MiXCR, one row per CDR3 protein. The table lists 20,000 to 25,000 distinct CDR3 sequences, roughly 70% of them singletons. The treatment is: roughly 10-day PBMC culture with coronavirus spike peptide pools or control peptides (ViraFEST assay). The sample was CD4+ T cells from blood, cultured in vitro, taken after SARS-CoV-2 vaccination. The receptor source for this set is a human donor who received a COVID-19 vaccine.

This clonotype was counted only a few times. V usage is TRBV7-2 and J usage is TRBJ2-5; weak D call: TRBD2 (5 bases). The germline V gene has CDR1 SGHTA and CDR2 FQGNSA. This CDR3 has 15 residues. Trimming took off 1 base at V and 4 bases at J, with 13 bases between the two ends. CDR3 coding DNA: TGTGCCAGCAGCTTAGATGGCGGGTCGGGAGAGACCCAGTACTTC. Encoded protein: CASSLDGGSGETQYF.

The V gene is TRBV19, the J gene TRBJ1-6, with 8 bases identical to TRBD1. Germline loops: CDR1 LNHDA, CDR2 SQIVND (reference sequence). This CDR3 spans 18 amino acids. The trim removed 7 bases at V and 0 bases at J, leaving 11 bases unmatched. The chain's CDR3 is CASTQIPGGSSYNSPLHF. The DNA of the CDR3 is TGTGCCAGTACCCAGATCCCAGGGGGCAGCTCCTATAATTCACCCCTCCACTTT.

CDR3 loop: CASSPPSGQETQYF. The CDR3 DNA reads as TGTGCCAGCAGTCCGCCCTCAGGACAAGAGACCCAGTACTTC. The rearrangement joins TRBV12-3 or TRBV12-4 to TRBJ2-5, with unresolved D. The V gene lost 5 bases and the J gene lost 2 bases, with 12 bases spanning the gap. The CDR3 extends over 14 amino acids.

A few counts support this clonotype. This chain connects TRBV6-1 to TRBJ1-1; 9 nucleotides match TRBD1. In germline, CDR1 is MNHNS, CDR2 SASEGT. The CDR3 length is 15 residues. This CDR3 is CASQQGAWMNTEAFF. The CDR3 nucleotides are TGTGCTAGCCAACAGGGGGCTTGGATGAACACTGAAGCTTTCTTT.

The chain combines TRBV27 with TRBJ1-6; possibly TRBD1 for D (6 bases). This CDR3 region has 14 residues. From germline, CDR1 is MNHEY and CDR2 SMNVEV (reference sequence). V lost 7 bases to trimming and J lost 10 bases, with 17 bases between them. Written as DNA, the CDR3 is TGTGCCAGCAAGGCCCAGGGGCTTATATCACCCCTCCACTTT. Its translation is CASKAQGLISPLHF.

CDR3 nucleotide sequence: TGTGCCAGCAGGGGGGGTGGGTATGGCTACACCTTC. This codes for CASRGGGYGYTF. The chain recombines TRBV6-1 with TRBJ1-2; maybe TRBD1 (5 bases). This CDR3 comprises 12 residues. Looked up from germline, CDR1 is MNHNS and CDR2 is SASEGT. Between the trimmed V and J ends, which lost 6 bases and 5 bases, there was a span of 10 bases.

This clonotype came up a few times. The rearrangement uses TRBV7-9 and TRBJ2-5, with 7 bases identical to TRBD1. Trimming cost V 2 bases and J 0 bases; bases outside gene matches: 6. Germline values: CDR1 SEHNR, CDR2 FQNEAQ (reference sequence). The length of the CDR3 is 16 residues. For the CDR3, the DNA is TGTGCCAGCAGCTTAACGACAGGGAGTAACCAAGAGACCCAGTACTTC. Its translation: CASSLTTGSNQETQYF.

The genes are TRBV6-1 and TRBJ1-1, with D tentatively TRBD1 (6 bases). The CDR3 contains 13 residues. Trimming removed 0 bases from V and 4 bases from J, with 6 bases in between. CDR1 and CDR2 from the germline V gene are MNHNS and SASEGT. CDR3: CASSEAGGTEAFF. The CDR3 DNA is TGTGCCAGCAGTGAAGCAGGGGGCACTGAAGCTTTCTTT.

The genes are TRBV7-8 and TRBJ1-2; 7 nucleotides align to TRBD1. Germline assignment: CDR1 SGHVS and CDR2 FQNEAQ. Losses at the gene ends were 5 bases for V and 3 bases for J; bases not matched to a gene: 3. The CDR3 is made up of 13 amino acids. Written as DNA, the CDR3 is TGTGCCAGCAGCCTCGACAGGGACTATGGCTACACCTTC. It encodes CASSLDRDYGYTF.

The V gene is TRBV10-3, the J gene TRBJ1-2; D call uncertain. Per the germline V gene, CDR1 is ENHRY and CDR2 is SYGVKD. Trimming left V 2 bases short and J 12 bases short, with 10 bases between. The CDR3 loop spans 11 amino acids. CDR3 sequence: CAISEGRVHTF. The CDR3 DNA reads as TGTGCCATCAGTGAGGGGAGGGTCCACACCTTC.